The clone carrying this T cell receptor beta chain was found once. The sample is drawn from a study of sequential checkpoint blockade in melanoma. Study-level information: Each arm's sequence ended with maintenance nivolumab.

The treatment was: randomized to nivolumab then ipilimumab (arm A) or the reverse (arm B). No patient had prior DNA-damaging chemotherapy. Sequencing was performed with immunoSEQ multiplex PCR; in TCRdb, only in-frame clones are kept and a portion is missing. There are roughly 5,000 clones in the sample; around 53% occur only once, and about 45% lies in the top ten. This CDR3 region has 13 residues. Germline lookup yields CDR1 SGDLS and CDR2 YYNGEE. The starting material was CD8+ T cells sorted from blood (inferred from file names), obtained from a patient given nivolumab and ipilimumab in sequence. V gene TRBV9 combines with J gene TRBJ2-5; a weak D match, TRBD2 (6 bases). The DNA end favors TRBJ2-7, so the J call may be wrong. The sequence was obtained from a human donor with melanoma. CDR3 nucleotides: TGTGCCAGCAGCAAAGGACTAAACTACGAGCAGTACTTC. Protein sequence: CASSKGLNYEQYF.